These 2 T cell receptor beta chains came from one sample sequenced in a study of control samples from healthy donors and cancer patients. The data were produced by immunoSEQ multiplex PCR, yet TCRdb's version contains in-frame clones alone and is incomplete. The data hold 250,000 to 300,000 clones, with approximately 80% observed a single time. Sequenced input: PBMCs. Receptor source: a woman aged 60 to 75 with lung cancer.

The chain couples TRBV21-1 to TRBJ1-2. TRBV21-1 is a pseudogene. The CDR3 has 16 residues. The CDR3 protein is CASSKSPSGRLLGYTF. In DNA, the CDR3 is TGTGCCAGCAGCAAATCCCCGTCCGGGCGGCTCCTTGGCTACACCTTC.

The CDR3 reads CASGLVLREAYEQYF. CDR3 nucleotides: TGTGCTAGTGGTTTGGTACTCAGGGAGGCCTACGAGCAGTACTTC. The chain links TRBV12-5 to TRBJ2-7, with a possible D match to TRBD2 (6 bases). Trimming pared 0 bases from V and 2 bases from J, leaving 11 bases between. CDR3 length equals 15 residues. Germline V gene data show CDR1 as LGHNT and CDR2 as FRNRAP.